Sequencing of this TCR beta chain was carried out in a study of blood T cell repertoires in COVID-19 (dated by TCRdb to the early 2020s). With respect to the entire study: The collaborator samples originated in the United States, Italy and Spain and spanned the acute and convalescent phases of COVID-19. The material from the prospective study consisted of cDNA or gDNA derived from T cells, B-cell-depleted T cells, or PBMCs. The dataset comprised deeply sampled blood TCRbeta repertoires from subjects exposed to, actively infected with, or recovered from COVID-19. The repertoires were made available in a free public database intended to serve as a resource for research on the immune response to SARS-CoV-2. Samples were obtained from the ongoing ImmuneRACE study (first 160 participants) and from 1,000 to 1,500 subjects provided by 6 global collaborators. Nearly every sample came with metadata listing a de-identified subject ID, COVID-19 status, age in years and sex. Where available, HLA class I and class II types were taken from metadata supplied by the sample provider and were not determined by assay-based typing. Overall results and qualifications from the work: Clinical and demographic metadata were provided uncurated, with the amount varying by source and participant.

Taken from cysteine to phenylalanine, the CDR3 has 13 residues. The DNA shown is the 39-base CDR3, in frame from base 1. The germline V end is reduced by 8 bases and the J end by 6 bases; junction bases left unmatched: 3. According to the germline V gene, CDR1 reads WSHSY and CDR2 reads SAAADI. Collaborating institutions collected whole blood in K2EDTA tubes following their own protocols. Collaborator samples were shipped for TCRbeta analysis as frozen whole blood, isolated PBMCs, or DNA extracted from either sample type. In its sample, this clone was seen a few times. Its target antigen remains unknown. Within one base of it there is no much larger clone, and no base qualities were kept. TCRbeta CDR3 regions were amplified from genomic DNA using the immunoSEQ Assay, a bias-controlled multiplex PCR. Per the source publication's procedure: The number of nucleated cells in each sample was estimated from the amplification of reference gene primers within the assay. Sequence reads were collapsed and filtered to measure the absolute abundance of every unique TCRbeta CDR3 rearrangement. Productive Simpson clonality was computed per sample as the square root of Simpson's diversity index over productive rearrangements. TCRdb provides this immuneACCESS table in a form limited to in-frame rearrangements. Some clones are lacking; in checked studies, under half of them reflect an unresolved V gene, and why the rest are absent is not known. V and J calls and clone size come straight from that table; D and trimming were deduced from the DNA. The sample includes about 42,000 clones, with under 80% observed a single time. The biggest ten clones account for 27% of the sample.

The sample taken for sequencing was peripheral blood. This sequence originates from a man aged 80 or over with acute or convalescent COVID-19. Recombination connected TRBV10-2 to TRBJ2-1; the junction holds 11 bases that match TRBD2. The CDR3 sequence is CASGLAGTNEQFF. The DNA reads as follows: TGCGCCAGCGGACTAGCGGGCACCAATGAGCAGTTCTTC.